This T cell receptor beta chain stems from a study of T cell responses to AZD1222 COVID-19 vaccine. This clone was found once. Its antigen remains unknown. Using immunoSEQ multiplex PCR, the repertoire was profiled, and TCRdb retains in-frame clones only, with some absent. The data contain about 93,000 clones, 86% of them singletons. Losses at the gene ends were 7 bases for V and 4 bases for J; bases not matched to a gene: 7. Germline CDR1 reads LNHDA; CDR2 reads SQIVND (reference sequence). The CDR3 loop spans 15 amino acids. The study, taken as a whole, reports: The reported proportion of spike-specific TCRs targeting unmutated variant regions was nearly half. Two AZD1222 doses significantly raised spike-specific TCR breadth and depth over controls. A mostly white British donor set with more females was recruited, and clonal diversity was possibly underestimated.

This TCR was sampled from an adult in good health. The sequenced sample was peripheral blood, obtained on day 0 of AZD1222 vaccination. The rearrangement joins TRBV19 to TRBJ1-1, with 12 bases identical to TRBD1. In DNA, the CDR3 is TGTGCCAGTAAGTGGGGACAGGGGGCCGTCACTGAAGCTTTCTTT. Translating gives CASKWGQGAVTEAFF. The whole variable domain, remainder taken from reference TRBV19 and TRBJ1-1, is DGGITQSPKYLFRKEGQNVTLSCEQNLNHDAMYWYRQDPGQGLRLIYYSQIVNDFQKGDIAEGYSVSREKKESFPLTVTSAQKNPTAFYLCASKWGQGAVTEAFFGQGTRLTVV.